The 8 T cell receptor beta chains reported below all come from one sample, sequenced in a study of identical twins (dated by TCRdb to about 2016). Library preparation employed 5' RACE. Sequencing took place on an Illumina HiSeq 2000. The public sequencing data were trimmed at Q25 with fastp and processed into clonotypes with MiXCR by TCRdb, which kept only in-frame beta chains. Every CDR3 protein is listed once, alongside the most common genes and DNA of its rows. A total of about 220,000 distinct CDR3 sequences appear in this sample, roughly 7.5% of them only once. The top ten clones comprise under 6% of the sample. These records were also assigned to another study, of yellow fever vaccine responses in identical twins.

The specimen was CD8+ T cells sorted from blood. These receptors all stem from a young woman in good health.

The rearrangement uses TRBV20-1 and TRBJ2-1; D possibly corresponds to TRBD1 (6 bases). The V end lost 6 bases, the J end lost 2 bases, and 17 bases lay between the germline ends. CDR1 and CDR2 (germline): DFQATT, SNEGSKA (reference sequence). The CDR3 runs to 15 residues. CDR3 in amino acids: CSAHNRDTTYNEQFF. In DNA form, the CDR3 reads TGCAGTGCACACAACCGGGACACCACCTACAATGAGCAGTTCTTC.

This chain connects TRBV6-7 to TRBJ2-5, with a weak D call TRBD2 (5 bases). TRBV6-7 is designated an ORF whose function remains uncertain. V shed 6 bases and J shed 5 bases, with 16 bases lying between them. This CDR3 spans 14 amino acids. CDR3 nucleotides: TGTGCCAGCAGCGCGGTTGGGAGATGGGAGACCCAGTACTTC. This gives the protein CASSAVGRWETQYF.

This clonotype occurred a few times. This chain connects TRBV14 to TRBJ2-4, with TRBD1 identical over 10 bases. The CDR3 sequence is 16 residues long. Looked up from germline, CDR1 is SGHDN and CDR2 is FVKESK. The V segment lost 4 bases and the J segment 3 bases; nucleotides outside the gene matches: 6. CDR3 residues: CASSLGQGEDKNIQYF. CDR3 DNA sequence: TGTGCCAGCAGCCTCGGACAGGGGGAGGACAAAAACATTCAGTACTTC.

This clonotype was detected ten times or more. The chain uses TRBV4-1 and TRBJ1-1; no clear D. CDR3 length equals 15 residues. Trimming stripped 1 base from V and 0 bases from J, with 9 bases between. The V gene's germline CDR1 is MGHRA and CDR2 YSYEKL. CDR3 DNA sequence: TGCGCCAGCAGCCAAGTACCCGGAGTGAACACTGAAGCTTTCTTT. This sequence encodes CASSQVPGVNTEAFF.

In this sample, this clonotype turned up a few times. The CDR3, as DNA: TGTGCCAGCAGCTTCGCGGGGGGGGCCTTCTACAATGAGCAGTTCTTC. It encodes CASSFAGGAFYNEQFF. This chain connects TRBV5-4 to TRBJ2-1; 9 positions agree with TRBD2. The V and J ends lost 2 bases and 3 bases, in that order; junction bases with no gene match: 6. The CDR3 sequence is 16 residues long. The germline V gene has CDR1 SGHNT and CDR2 YYREEE (reference sequence).

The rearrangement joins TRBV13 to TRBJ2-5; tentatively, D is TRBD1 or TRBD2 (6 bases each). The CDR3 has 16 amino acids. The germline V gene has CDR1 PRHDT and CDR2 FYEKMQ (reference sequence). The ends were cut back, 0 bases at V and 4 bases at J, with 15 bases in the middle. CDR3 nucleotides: TGTGCCAGCAGCTTAGGGAGATGGGGGGCCGGAGAGACCCAGTACTTC. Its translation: CASSLGRWGAGETQYF.

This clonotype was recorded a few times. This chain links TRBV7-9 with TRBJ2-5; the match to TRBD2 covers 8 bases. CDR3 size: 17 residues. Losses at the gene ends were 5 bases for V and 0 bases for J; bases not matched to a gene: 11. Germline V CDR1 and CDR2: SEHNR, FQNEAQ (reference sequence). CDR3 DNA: TGTGCCAGCAGCCGGGGGGGTGTGGGGCCGTACCAAGAGACCCAGTACTTC. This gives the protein CASSRGGVGPYQETQYF. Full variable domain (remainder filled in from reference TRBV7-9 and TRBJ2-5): DTGVSQNPRHKITKRGQNVTFRCDPISEHNRLYWYRQTLGQGPEFLTYFQNEAQLEKSRLLSDRFSAERPKGSFSTLEIQRTEQGDSAMYLCASSRGGVGPYQETQYFGPGTRLLVL.

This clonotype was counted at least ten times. Here the CDR3 reads CASSPAAGADTQYF. In DNA, the CDR3 is TGTGCCAGCAGCCCGGCGGCAGGGGCAGATACGCAGTATTTT. This chain uses TRBV7-9 with TRBJ2-3, with D possibly TRBD1 on 6 matching bases. The germline CDR1 and CDR2 sequences are SEHNR and FQNEAQ (reference sequence). The CDR3 contains 14 residues. With 5 bases removed from V and 4 bases from J, the gap between germline ends came to 13 bases.